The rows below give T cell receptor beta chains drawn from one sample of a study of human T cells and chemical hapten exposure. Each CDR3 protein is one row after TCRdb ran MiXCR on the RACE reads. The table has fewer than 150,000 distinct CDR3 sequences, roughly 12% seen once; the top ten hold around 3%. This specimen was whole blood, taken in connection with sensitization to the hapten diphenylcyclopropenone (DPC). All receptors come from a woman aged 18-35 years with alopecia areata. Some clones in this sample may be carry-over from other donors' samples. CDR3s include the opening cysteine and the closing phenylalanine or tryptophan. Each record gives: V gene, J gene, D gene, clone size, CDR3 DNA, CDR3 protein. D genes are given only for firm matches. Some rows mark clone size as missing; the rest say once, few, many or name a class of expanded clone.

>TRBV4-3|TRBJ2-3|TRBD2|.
TGCGCCAGCAGCCAAGTCATAGCGGGGGGCCTCACAGATACGCAGTATTTT
CASSQVIAGGLTDTQYF
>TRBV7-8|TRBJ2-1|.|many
TGTGCCAGCAGCTCAGAGGTCCTCTACAATGAGCAGTTCTTC
CASSSEVLYNEQFF
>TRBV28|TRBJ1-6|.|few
TGTGCCAGCAGTTTTGCGAGCTCCTATAATTCACCCCTCCACTTT
CASSFASSYNSPLHF
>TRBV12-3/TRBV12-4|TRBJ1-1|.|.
TGTGCCAGCAGTTTATCTCTTTTTGAAGCTTTCTTT
CASSLSLFEAFF
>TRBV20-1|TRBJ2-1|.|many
TGCAGTGCTAGAGAGTCCCATGCGCCCCTAGGGGACAATGAGCAGTTCTTC
CSARESHAPLGDNEQFF
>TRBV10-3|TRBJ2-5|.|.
TGTGCCATCAGTGAAATGGCGGGGAGCGAGACCCAGTACTTC
CAISEMAGSETQYF
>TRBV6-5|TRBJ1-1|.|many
TGTGCCAGCAGGATAGGACAGAACGAAAACACTGAAGCTTTCTTT
CASRIGQNENTEAFF
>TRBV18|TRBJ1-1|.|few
TGTGCCAGCTCACAAAGGGTATACACTGAAGCTTTCTTT
CASSQRVYTEAFF
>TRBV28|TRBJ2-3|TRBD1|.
TGTGCCAGCAGTTTTCGCCCGGACAGGGGGAAAGATACGCAGTATTTT
CASSFRPDRGKDTQYF
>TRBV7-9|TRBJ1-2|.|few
TGTGCCAGCAGCTTACAGGGTGACATTAACTATGGCTACACCTTC
CASSLQGDINYGYTF
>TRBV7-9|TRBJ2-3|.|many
TGTGCCAGCAGCTTAAGGGGCAGCTCTAGCACAGATACGCAGTATTTT
CASSLRGSSSTDTQYF
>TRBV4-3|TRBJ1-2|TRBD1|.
TGCGCCAGCAGCCAAGAGGGGACAGGGGGGGCCTATGGCTACACCTTC
CASSQEGTGGAYGYTF
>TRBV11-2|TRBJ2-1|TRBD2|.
TGTGCCAGCAGCTTAGCCCCCGGGACTAGCGGCTTCAATGAGCAGTTCTTC
CASSLAPGTSGFNEQFF
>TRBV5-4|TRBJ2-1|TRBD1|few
TGTGCCAGCAGCACCTCGGGACAGCTCAACAATGAGCAGTTCTTC
CASSTSGQLNNEQFF
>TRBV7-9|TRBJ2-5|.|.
TGTGCCAGCAGCTCAAGACAGACTCAAGAGACCCAGTACTTC
CASSSRQTQETQYF
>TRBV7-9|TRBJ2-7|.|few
TGTGCCAGCAGCTTAGGGGCTGGGGGAGACGAGCAGTACTTC
CASSLGAGGDEQYF
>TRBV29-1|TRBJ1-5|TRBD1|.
TGCAGCGTTCAGGACAGGGTAAATCAGCCCCAGCATTTT
CSVQDRVNQPQHF
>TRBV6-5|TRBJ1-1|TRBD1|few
TGTGCCAGCTCCCGGGGACAGGGCGAAGCTTTCTTT
CASSRGQGEAFF
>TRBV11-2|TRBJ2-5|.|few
TGTGCCAGCAGCTTACTGGGGGCCCGGAACCAAGAGACCCAGTACTTC
CASSLLGARNQETQYF
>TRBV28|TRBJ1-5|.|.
TGTGCCAGCAGTTTTTTCCCCTCGGTCCAGCATTTT
CASSFFPSVQHF
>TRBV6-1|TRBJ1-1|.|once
TGTGCCAGCAGTGCAAACAGCCTGAACACTGAAGCTTTCTTT
CASSANSLNTEAFF
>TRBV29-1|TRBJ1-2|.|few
TGCAGCGTGCCAGGGACAACCCAACGGTATGGCTACACCTTC
CSVPGTTQRYGYTF
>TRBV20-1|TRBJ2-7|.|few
TGCAGTGCTAGAGGAGACTTCCCCTACGAGCAGTACTTC
CSARGDFPYEQYF
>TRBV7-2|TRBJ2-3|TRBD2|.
TGTGCCAGCAGCTGGGGACTAGCAATGGGAGATACGCAGTATTTT
CASSWGLAMGDTQYF
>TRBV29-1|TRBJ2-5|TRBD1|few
TGCAGCGTTGATAAGGGACAGGGGCAAGAGACCCAGTACTTC
CSVDKGQGQETQYF
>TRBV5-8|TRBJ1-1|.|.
TGTGCCAGCAGTTCCGACGGGTTCTACACTGAAGCTTTCTTT
CASSSDGFYTEAFF
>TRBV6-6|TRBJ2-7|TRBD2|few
TGTGCCAGCCAAAGCGGGGCCCACTACGAGCAGTACTTC
CASQSGAHYEQYF
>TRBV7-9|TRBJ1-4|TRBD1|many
TGTGCCAGCAGCTTGGGACAGGGGAATGAAAAACTGTTTTTT
CASSLGQGNEKLFF
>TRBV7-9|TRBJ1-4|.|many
TGTGCCAGCAGCTTTCGACAGAGGACAACAACAACTAATGAAAAACTGTTTTTT
CASSFRQRTTTTNEKLFF
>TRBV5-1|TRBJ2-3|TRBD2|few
TGCGCCAGCAGCTTGGCTAGCGGTGGGTCAGATACGCAGTATTTT
CASSLASGGSDTQYF
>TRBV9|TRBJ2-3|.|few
TGTGCCAGCCGTGAAATCCGAAATACGCAGTATTTT
CASREIRNTQYF
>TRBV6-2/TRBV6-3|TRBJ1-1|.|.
TGTGCCAGCAGCGACGGACCTGAAGCTTTCTTT
CASSDGPEAFF
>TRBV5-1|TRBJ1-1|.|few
TGCGCCAGCAGCTTTAGACAGAACACTGAAGCTTTCTTT
CASSFRQNTEAFF
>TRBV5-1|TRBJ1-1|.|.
TGCGCCAGCAGCTCGTCTAGATTGGCTACTGAAGCTTTCTTT
CASSSSRLATEAFF
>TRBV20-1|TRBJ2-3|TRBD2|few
TGCAGTGCTAGAGAATATCTTGGTTTAGCGGGAGATACGCAGTATTTT
CSAREYLGLAGDTQYF
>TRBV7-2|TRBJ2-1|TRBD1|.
TGTGCCAGCAGCTTAGTGGACAGGGACGATCGCGATGAGCAGTTCTTC
CASSLVDRDDRDEQFF
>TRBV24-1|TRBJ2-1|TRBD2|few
TGTGCCACCAGTGACCGGGGGGTAGGCAATGAGCAGTTCTTC
CATSDRGVGNEQFF